This T cell receptor beta chain is from a study of blood T cell repertoires in COVID-19. About the research overall: Collection of acute and convalescent COVID-19 samples took place in the United States, Italy and Spain.

Participants spanned ages roughly 18 to 90 years and resided in roughly 26 US areas. Participants' reported clinical history set cohort assignment. Germline V lookup: CDR1 GTSNPN, CDR2 SVGIG (reference sequence). CDR3 length equals 15 residues. Clones were read by immunoSEQ multiplex PCR, and TCRdb kept only the in-frame ones, dropping some. The sample has about 250,000 clones, approximately 84% seen once. The sequenced material came from PBMCs or T cells enriched from blood (not recorded which). The chain employs TRBV30 and TRBJ2-5; 12 bases match TRBD2. The sequence came from a man aged 35 to 55 who had recovered from COVID-19. This chain's CDR3 is CACAWASGGGETQYF. The DNA of the CDR3 is TGTGCTTGTGCGTGGGCTAGCGGGGGGGGAGAGACCCAGTACTTC.